The 27 T cell receptor beta chains given below trace back to one sample, sequenced in a study of tumor and adjacent non-tumor tissue in lung cancer. The template was RNA from unsorted bulk tissue. This non-tumor lung sample came from over 3 cm beyond the tumor edge. TCRbeta libraries were built with three rounds of nested PCR, modified from ARM-PCR. TCRdb independently ran MiXCR on the multiplex PCR reads; one entry per CDR3 protein. The sample gives 35,000 to 55,000 distinct CDR3 sequences, roughly three fifths of which show up once; under 20% is in the top ten. Input material: distant non-tumor lung tissue. All receptors come from a woman aged 40 to 50 with non-small cell lung cancer.

V usage is TRBV21-1 and J usage is TRBJ1-1. TRBV21-1 counts as a pseudogene. This CDR3 comprises 12 residues. Here the CDR3 DNA reads TGTGCCACACTACACCAGAACACTGAAGCTTTCTTT. It encodes CATLHQNTEAFF.

As to this clonotype: Just one base apart from a much larger clone, this may be a read error. The rearrangement links TRBV5-1 to TRBJ2-3, with 11 bases that match TRBD2. CDR1 and CDR2 (germline): SGHRS, YFSETQ. The CDR3 is 14 amino acids. CDR3 DNA sequence: TGCGACAGCAGCGTAGCGGGGGGGCCAGATACGCAGTATTTT. Amino acid sequence: CDSSVAGGPDTQYF.

With regard to this clonotype: A much larger clone differs from this one at a single base, so this may be a read error. The CDR3: CASSRVGGGTDTQYF. The CDR3 nucleotides are TGTGCCAGCAGCCGAGTTGGCGGAGGCACAGATACGCAGTATTTT. The rearrangement links TRBV14 to TRBJ2-3; D is uncertain. Germline assignment: CDR1 SGHDN and CDR2 FVKESK. The CDR3 covers 15 residues. V was trimmed by 4 bases and J by 1 base, leaving 12 bases between them.

There are a few counts of this clonotype. Being one base from a much bigger clone, this may be a read error. This rearrangement joins TRBV12-3 or TRBV12-4 to TRBJ2-4; possibly TRBD2 for D (6 bases). This CDR3 has 14 amino acids. The V gene lost 5 bases and the J gene lost 4 bases, with 12 bases spanning the gap. In DNA, the CDR3 is TGTGCCAGCAGTATCCATGGAGGGAAAAACATTCAGTACTTC. It translates to CASSIHGGKNIQYF.

Concerning this clonotype itself: A much larger clonotype is one base distant, so this may be a read error. The gene calls are TRBV12-3 or TRBV12-4 and TRBJ2-5; D call uncertain. The CDR3 extends over 12 amino acids. In DNA, the CDR3 is TGTGCCAGCAGTTTGACGGTGGAGATCCAGTACTTC. This sequence encodes CASSLTVEIQYF.

With respect to this clonotype: A much larger clone is a single base away; this may be a read error. The rearrangement uses TRBV5-4 and TRBJ2-2; 9 bases are a match to TRBD2. The CDR3 loop spans 17 amino acids. CDR1 and CDR2 (germline): SGHNT, YYREEE (reference sequence). The trim removed 4 bases at V and 8 bases at J, leaving 15 bases unmatched. CDR3 sequence: CASSGSGTSRTMGELFF. CDR3 coding DNA: TGTGCCAGCAGCGGGTCCGGGACTAGCCGTACCATGGGGGAGCTGTTTTTT.

A remark on this clonotype: No conserved phenylalanine or tryptophan is present at the end of the CDR3, so a read error is the likely explanation. The J gene is TRBJ2-2, the V gene TRBV5-1; 7 positions agree with TRBD2. Germline CDR1 is SGHRS and CDR2 is YFSETQ. V shed 1 base, J shed 6 bases, and the junction held 3 bases outside the gene matches. The CDR3 is made up of 14 amino acids. The CDR3 DNA follows: TGCGCCAGCAGCTTGACTAGCGAAGCCGGGGAGCTGTTTCTT. Its protein is CASSLTSEAGELFL.

The rearrangement joins TRBV4-1 to TRBJ2-5, with D tentatively TRBD2 (6 bases). Trimming removed 11 bases at V and 1 base at J, with 20 bases between. The CDR3 runs to 15 residues. Germline assignment: CDR1 MGHRA and CDR2 YSYEKL. The CDR3 DNA follows: TGCGCCTGCAACCCGGGGGTCGGCACCCAAGAGACCCAGTACTTC. It encodes CACNPGVGTQETQYF.

The genes are TRBV12-3 or TRBV12-4 and TRBJ2-1; D not resolved. This CDR3 comprises 12 residues. V shed 6 bases and J shed 16 bases, with 19 bases lying between them. Here the CDR3 DNA reads TGTGCCAGCAGCCGCGCTGGCAATGGGCAATTCTTC. Its protein is CASSRAGNGQFF.

This clonotype has a handful of counts. An end of the junction differs from the germline gene, which may be a read error. The chain recombines TRBV10-3 with TRBJ1-5; D not resolved. Germline V gives CDR1 ENHRY, CDR2 SYGVKD. The CDR3 totals 13 residues. The CDR3 DNA sequence: TGCGCCCATGGAATGAGTCCATCCTCCCCCCAGCATTTT. Translating it yields CAHGMSPSSPQHF.

This clonotype was seen repeatedly, ten times or more. The V gene is TRBV5-1, the J gene TRBJ2-1; D uncertain. The ends were cut back, 0 bases at V and 4 bases at J, with 8 bases in the middle. The germline CDR1 and CDR2 sequences are SGHRS and YFSETQ. This CDR3 spans 14 amino acids. CDR3 nucleotides: TGCGCCAGCAGCTTGGCGACGGAATACAATGAGCAGTTCTTC. Protein product: CASSLATEYNEQFF.

As to this clonotype: A much larger clone differs by one base, so this may be a read error. V and J are TRBV6-5 and TRBJ2-7; D may match TRBD1 or TRBD2 (6 bases each). This CDR3 contains 15 residues. CDR1 is MNHEY and CDR2 is SVGAGI in the germline V gene. The CDR3 here is CASRGGGWDGYEQCF. CDR3 in DNA: TGTGCCAGCAGAGGAGGGGGATGGGACGGCTACGAGCAGTGCTTC.

This clonotype was recorded once. Just one base apart from a much larger clone, this may be a read error. The rearrangement joins TRBV2 to TRBJ1-2; TRBD1 agrees at 10 bases. CDR3 length: 13 residues. CDR1 and CDR2 from the germline V gene are SNHLY and FYNNEI. The chain's CDR3 is CASSIRDRGGHTF. Here the CDR3 DNA reads TGTGCCAGCAGTATTAGGGACAGGGGTGGCCACACCTTC.

V usage is TRBV28 and J usage is TRBJ2-7; 7 bases agree with TRBD2. The CDR3 contains 16 residues. Germline lookup yields CDR1 MDHEN and CDR2 SYDVKM. The V gene end was trimmed by 5 bases and the J gene end by 0 bases; junction bases not matched to a gene: 10. CDR3 loop: CASSPGGLISSYEQYF. CDR3 bases: TGTGCCAGCAGTCCGGGGGGACTGATTAGCTCCTACGAGCAGTACTTC.

This clonotype was found many times. A read error may produce the germline difference seen at one junction end. The CDR3 nucleotides read TGCGCCAGCGGCTTGGAGAAGGTACAGGGATACACCGGGGAGCTGTTTTTT. Amino acid sequence: CASGLEKVQGYTGELFF. This chain links TRBV5-1 with TRBJ2-2; TRBD1 might be the D (6 bases). CDR1 SGHRS and CDR2 YFSETQ come from the germline V gene. The CDR3 extends over 17 amino acids.

Points on this clonotype: A junction end diverges from the germline sequence, so it may reflect a read error. This rearrangement joins TRBV11-2 to TRBJ1-5; D remains ambiguous. Germline CDR1 is SGHAT and CDR2 is FQNNGV. This CDR3 is built from 13 residues. CDR3 sequence reads: CSSSFSGWQPQHF. The DNA of the CDR3 is TGTTCCAGCAGCTTCTCAGGTTGGCAGCCCCAGCATTTT. The whole variable domain, filled in from reference TRBV11-2 and TRBJ1-5, reads EAGVAQSPRYKIIEKRQSVAFWCNPISGHATLYWYQQILGQGPKLLIQFQNNGVVDDSQLPKDRFSAERLKGVDSTLKIQPAKLEDSAVYLCSSSFSGWQPQHFGDGTRLSIL.

The rearrangement joins TRBV29-1 to TRBJ2-1, with a tentative D call TRBD1 (6 bases). The V end lost 7 bases, the J end lost 7 bases, and 17 bases lay between the germline ends. This CDR3 comprises 13 residues. CDR1 is SQVTM and CDR2 is ANQGSEA in the germline V gene. The CDR3 coding sequence is TGCAGCGCCGGACAGAGAAGTTATAATGAGCAGTTCTTC. Protein sequence: CSAGQRSYNEQFF.

This clonotype appeared many times. This chain's CDR3 is CASSLRGGQGSYEQYF. The CDR3 nucleotides read TGCGCCAGCAGCTTGCGGGGGGGACAAGGATCCTACGAGCAGTACTTC. V is TRBV5-1 and J is TRBJ2-7; 8 bases agree with TRBD2. The V segment lost 1 base and the J segment 1 base; nucleotides outside the gene matches: 7. The CDR3 runs to 16 residues. Germline assignment: CDR1 SGHRS and CDR2 YFSETQ.

This clonotype was observed a single time. Just one base apart from a much larger clone, this may be a read error. The rearrangement joins TRBV5-1 to TRBJ2-1; 11 nucleotides match TRBD2. The CDR3 spans 14 residues. Germline V gene data show CDR1 as SGHRS and CDR2 as YFSETQ. Trimming removed 6 bases from V and 8 bases from J; junction bases left unmatched: 7. In DNA form, the CDR3 reads TGCGCCAGCAACTTAGCGGGGGGGCCGGATGAGCAGTTCTTC. Translation gives CASNLAGGPDEQFF.

This clonotype ranks as medium-sized. The chain combines TRBV6-6 with TRBJ2-7, with 9 bases matching TRBD1. The ends lost 7 bases at V and 6 bases at J; junction bases unmatched: 10. Germline V lookup: CDR1 MNHNY, CDR2 SVGAGI (reference sequence). The CDR3 spans 14 residues. CDR3 region: CASNARDRVPEQYF. The CDR3 DNA sequence: TGTGCCAGCAACGCCCGGGACAGGGTTCCCGAGCAGTACTTC.

Comment on this clonotype: One end of the junction does not line up with germline, which may come from a read error. The gene calls are TRBV9 and TRBJ1-1, with 7 bases matching TRBD1. The CDR3 contains 12 residues. Germline loops: CDR1 SGDLS, CDR2 YYNGEE. CDR3 in DNA: TGTGCCAGCAGCCCAGGGGGTGCTGAAGTTTTCTTT. It is translated as CASSPGGAEVFF. Combining the CDR3 with reference TRBV9 and TRBJ1-1 gives the whole variable domain DSGVTQTPKHLITATGQRVTLRCSPRSGDLSVYWYQQSLDQGLQFLIQYYNGEERAKGNILERFSAQQFPDLHSELNLSSLELGDSALYFCASSPGGAEVFFGQGTRLTVV.

This clonotype is a singleton in its sample. One base away lies a much larger clone, so this may be a sequencing read error. V gene TRBV29-1 combines with J gene TRBJ1-1; possible D gene TRBD1, 6 bases. Germline CDR1 and CDR2: SQVTM and ANQGSEA. This CDR3 comprises 13 residues. The CDR3 is CSAHRTVNTKAFF. In DNA form, the CDR3 reads TGCAGCGCACACCGGACAGTGAACACTAAAGCTTTCTTT. Full variable domain (remainder filled in from reference TRBV29-1 and TRBJ1-1): SAVISQKPSRDICQRGTSLTIQCQVDSQVTMMFWYRQQPGQSLTLIATANQGSEATYESGFVIDKFPISRPNLTFSTLTVSNMSPEDSSIYLCSAHRTVNTKAFFGQGTRLTVV.

This clonotype was seen once. The rearrangement uses TRBV7-9 and TRBJ2-7; D possibly corresponds to TRBD2 (5 bases). V gave up 6 bases and J gave up 10 bases, with 25 bases separating them. This CDR3 is 15 amino acids long. Germline CDR1 and CDR2: SEHNR and FQNEAQ (reference sequence). Here the CDR3 DNA reads TGTGCCAGCAGTTCCGGAGAGGGAGATTTAGGCGATCAGTACTTC. Translated: CASSSGEGDLGDQYF.

With respect to this clonotype: Germline is not matched at one junction end, which may reflect a read error. The V gene is TRBV6-2 or TRBV6-3, the J gene TRBJ2-2; either TRBD1 or TRBD2 may supply D (5 bases each). Germline V gene lookup returns CDR1 MNHEY and CDR2 SVGEGT. CDR3 length: 14 amino acids. Here the CDR3 DNA reads TGTGCCGTGACCAGGTCGGGGCTCACCGGGGAGATGTTTTTT. This codes for CAVTRSGLTGEMFF.

V usage is TRBV29-1 and J usage is TRBJ2-7; 7 bases agree with TRBD1. Germline V gives CDR1 SQVTM, CDR2 ANQGSEA. This CDR3 is built from 15 residues. The V and J ends lost 5 bases and 5 bases, in that order; junction bases with no gene match: 15. CDR3 amino acids: CSVTSRDRGTDEQYF. CDR3 coding DNA: TGCAGCGTTACATCCCGGGACAGAGGTACCGACGAGCAGTACTTC.

CDR3 coding DNA: TGTGCCAGCAGGCCGGGACCGGAGGGCTACACCTTC. Its protein product is CASRPGPEGYTF. The chain combines TRBV28 with TRBJ1-2; D is perhaps TRBD1 (5 bases). V was clipped by 6 bases and J by 8 bases, with 13 bases between them. The CDR3 sequence is 12 residues long. Germline values: CDR1 MDHEN, CDR2 SYDVKM.

The V call is TRBV4-1, the J call TRBJ2-3, with TRBD2 matching 8 bases. Germline V gives CDR1 MGHRA, CDR2 YSYEKL. This CDR3 contains 16 residues. This CDR3 is CISNPGLDRGADTQYF. The CDR3 coding sequence is TGCATCAGCAACCCGGGACTAGATAGGGGGGCAGATACGCAGTATTTT.